The text below deals with one T cell receptor beta chain. No antigen is known for it. The PCR employed 60 Vbeta primers together with 13 Jbeta primers. Clones were read by immunoSEQ multiplex PCR, and TCRdb kept only the in-frame ones, dropping some. Of about 100,000 clones listed, about 80% are singletons. V lost 2 bases to trimming and J lost 3 bases; unmatched junction nucleotides: 4. The length of the CDR3 is 15 residues. Per germline, CDR1 SEHNR and CDR2 FQNEAQ (reference sequence). This sample was included in a study of cytomegalovirus exposure and HLA in healthy donors. Study-wide results and limits: Among donors in an Asian-associated ancestry cluster, a later analysis reportedly found fewer N-insertions than the approximately 670-donor mean. TCR beta chains numbering approximately 150 were designated cytomegalovirus-associated.

Unrecorded immune exposure was likely among donors, who were nominally healthy when sampled. The sample taken for sequencing was PBMCs. V and J are TRBV7-9 and TRBJ2-3; 8 bases map to TRBD2. The source of this sequence is a young man in good health and CMV-seronegative. In nucleotides, the CDR3 is TGTGCCAGCAGCTTATGGCGGGAGGCAACAGATACGCAGTATTTT. Protein: CASSLWREATDTQYF.